This T cell receptor beta chain was retrieved from a study of human T cells and chemical hapten exposure. Overall study context: Patch tests containing 0.01% DPC, applied to the upper back, were read at 6 days.

Overall study results and limits: Significantly greater numbers of large CDR3 similarity clusters came from expanded TCRs than from controls.

The CDR3 covers 13 residues. CDR1 is MNHEY and CDR2 is SVGAGI in the germline V gene. The V end was cut by 6 bases, the J end by 0 bases, with 8 bases between. TCRdb reanalysed the RACE reads using MiXCR and keeps one entry per CDR3 protein. This table holds about 84,000 distinct CDR3 sequences, roughly 10% found once. Stated time point: patch test 2, 6 weeks after DPC sensitization. The treatment was: therapeutic diphenylcyclopropenone sensitization with weekly scalp DPC. In the case of this clonotype: Its antigen is currently unknown.

The V call is TRBV6-5, the J call TRBJ2-5; the D is unclear. The sequence was collected from a woman aged 45-59 years with alopecia areata. Some clones in this sample may be carry-over from other donors' samples. Specimen: whole blood, collected in connection with sensitization to the hapten diphenylcyclopropenone (DPC). CDR3 coding DNA: TGTGCCAGCAGAGCCGAATACCAAGAGACCCAGTACTTC. Amino acid sequence: CASRAEYQETQYF.